Included here is one T cell receptor beta chain sequence, with context. Its antigen is not identified. These data come from a study of cytomegalovirus exposure and HLA in healthy donors. Overall study context: HLA-typed donors contributed some 85 million unique TCRs, which were held in an early data release.

Whole-study findings and limits: In most subjects, TCR beta sequences reportedly gave accurate predictions of HLA-A and HLA-B alleles.

The donors (healthy individuals) were bone marrow donors. At the time of sampling, donors were nominally healthy, though unrecorded immune exposures were likely. Between the trimmed V and J ends, which lost 5 bases and 6 bases, there was a span of 13 bases. Germline V CDR1 and CDR2: LNHDA, SQIVND (reference sequence). This CDR3 is built from 14 residues. PCR used 60 Vbeta primers and 13 Jbeta primers. The data were produced by immunoSEQ multiplex PCR, yet TCRdb's version contains in-frame clones alone and is incomplete. In all, the sample yields around 200,000 clones. The clonotype was recovered from a girl aged 2 to 10 in good health and CMV-seropositive. Sequences were obtained from PBMCs. The chain carries TRBV19 and TRBJ2-2, with unresolved D. The CDR3 loop is CASSGPFASGELFF. The CDR3 bases are TGTGCCAGTAGTGGGCCTTTTGCCTCCGGGGAGCTGTTTTTT.